The clone carrying this TCR beta chain was seen more than once but under ten times. Antigen specificity is unknown. At one boundary the junction diverges from the germline segment, which might be a read error. The CDR3 totals 17 residues. The germline CDR1 and CDR2 sequences are MNHEY and SMNVEV (reference sequence). These data originate in a study of post-analysis software for immune sequencing data. Background on the study: The cohort encompassed relapsing-remitting, secondary progressive and progressive-relapsing multiple sclerosis disease courses.

Unique molecular identifiers tagged the TCR beta cDNA libraries. cDNA molecules numbering around 500,000 came from approximately 0.91 to 9.4 million T cells. TCRdb called the PCR reads again in MiXCR, with one record for every CDR3 protein. The sample includes about 200,000 distinct CDR3 sequences, roughly 30% of them seen just once. Study-level findings and limits: Controls significantly exceeded multiple sclerosis patients in normalized Chao1 diversity. Samples made in the same batch grouped tightly together by F measure. Patients carried roughly 5 TRBV segments more frequently than controls did, and TRBV5-6, TRBV5-1 and TRBV20-1 were among them.

Sequencing input: blood. The source of this sequence is a girl aged 2-17 years with multiple sclerosis. J is TRBJ1-6 and V is TRBV27, with 7 bases aligning to TRBD1. As DNA, the CDR3 is TGTGCCAGCTCCAAGGCAGGGGGTAGCTCCTATAATTCACCCCCCCACTTT. This codes for CASSKAGGSSYNSPPHF.